The 13 T cell receptor beta chains reported below all come from one sample, sequenced in a study of regulatory T cells in long-lasting Graves disease. To make TCR beta libraries, researchers used iRepertoire HTBI primers and Arm-PCR of CDR3 regions. MiXCR was run by TCRdb on the multiplex PCR reads, yielding one entry per CDR3 protein. The sample gives roughly 610,000 distinct CDR3 sequences, approximately 15% of which show up once; more than 15% is in the top ten. Documented time point: newly diagnosed GD, antithyroid drugs for less than 3 months. There was RNA extracted from PBMCs, and the TCR library was made from it. This same sample was also taken into another study, of T cells in Graves' hyperthyroidism and ophthalmopathy.

The sequencing used peripheral blood mononuclear cells (PBMCs), collected at new diagnosis, from a patient treated with antithyroid drugs. The receptors originated from a woman aged 25 to 39 with Graves disease.

This clonotype came up many times. The rearrangement joins TRBV6-1 to TRBJ1-2; possible D gene TRBD1, 5 bases. The CDR3 runs 12 residues. Looked up from germline, CDR1 is MNHNS and CDR2 is SASEGT. DNA of the CDR3: TGTGGAGCAAGGCACAGCCGGGGCGGCTACACCTTC. Translation gives CGARHSRGGYTF.

The chain combines TRBV7-3 with TRBJ2-1; D is unresolved. Germline values: CDR1 SGHTA, CDR2 FQGTGA. This CDR3 is 14 amino acids long. Trimming stripped 2 bases from V and 7 bases from J, with 12 bases between. The CDR3 DNA is TGTGCCAGCAGCTTATTGATGGGCCAAAATGAGCAGTTCTTC. Protein: CASSLLMGQNEQFF.

In this sample, this clonotype turned up a few times. The chain uses TRBV7-6 and TRBJ2-1; TRBD2 matches 13 bases. Losses at the gene ends were 0 bases for V and 0 bases for J; bases not matched to a gene: 11. The CDR3 runs to 21 residues. The V gene's germline CDR1 is SGHVS and CDR2 FNYEAQ. As DNA, the CDR3 is TGTGCCAGCAGCTTAGCCAGCGGGACTAGCGGGGAACTGAGCTCCTACAATGAGCAGTTCTTC. This gives the protein CASSLASGTSGELSSYNEQFF.

A remark on this clonotype: A read error is possible here, since a much larger clone lies one base away. The chain employs TRBV6-2 or TRBV6-3 and TRBJ1-5; D is undetermined. The germline CDR1 and CDR2 sequences are MNHEY and SVGEGT. This CDR3 has 11 residues. Trimming shortened V by 8 bases and J by 6 bases, and 8 bases separated the two germline ends. This CDR3 is CASGLAQPQHF. The CDR3 DNA sequence: TGTGCCAGCGGCCTGGCTCAGCCCCAGCATTTT.

This clonotype was picked up many times. The genes are TRBV15 and TRBJ1-1; no clear D. The CDR3 has 13 residues. The germline V gene has CDR1 LNHNV and CDR2 YYDKDF (reference sequence). V was trimmed by 1 base and J by 3 bases, leaving 6 bases between them. The CDR3, as DNA: TGTGCCACCAGCAGAGGCAAGGACACTGAAGCTTTCTTT. Its translation is CATSRGKDTEAFF.

This clonotype was picked up a small number of times. The genes are TRBV11-2 and TRBJ2-2; D is unclear. Deletions cut 3 bases from V and 9 bases from J, with 2 bases between. The CDR3 spans 10 residues. Germline CDR1 is SGHAT and CDR2 is FQNNGV. The CDR3 here is CASSFRELFF. CDR3 sequence (DNA): TGTGCCAGCAGCTTCCGGGAGCTGTTTTTT.

The chain carries TRBV4-1 and TRBJ2-7, with a possible D match to TRBD1 (6 bases). Per the germline V gene, CDR1 is MGHRA and CDR2 is YSYEKL. CDR3 size: 15 residues. V lost 1 base to trimming and J lost 0 bases, with 10 bases between them. The CDR3 here is CASSQGLGGSYEQYF. In nucleotides, the CDR3 is TGCGCCAGCAGCCAAGGGTTAGGGGGCTCCTACGAGCAGTACTTC.

This clonotype has a count of ten or more. V and J are TRBV20-1 and TRBJ2-7; 9 bases map to TRBD2. Germline V CDR1 and CDR2: DFQATT, SNEGSKA (reference sequence). The V segment lost 6 bases and the J segment 3 bases; nucleotides outside the gene matches: 9. This CDR3 is built from 14 residues. Written as DNA, the CDR3 is TGCAGTGCCAGTAGCGGGAGAGTTAACTACGAGCAGTACTTC. Its protein is CSASSGRVNYEQYF.

The J gene is TRBJ1-4, the V gene TRBV30; D possibly corresponds to TRBD1 (5 bases). The V end lost 2 bases, the J end lost 0 bases, and 13 bases lay between the germline ends. The CDR3 length is 16 residues. Looked up from germline, CDR1 is GTSNPN and CDR2 is SVGIG (reference sequence). CDR3 sequence reads: CAWSFAGRTTNEKLFF. In nucleotides, the CDR3 is TGTGCCTGGAGTTTTGCAGGGAGGACAACTAATGAAAAACTGTTTTTT.

This clonotype appeared once. A read error may be the cause here, since a much bigger clone is one base away. The chain carries TRBV28 and TRBJ1-2, with a weak D call TRBD1 (6 bases). CDR1 MDHEN and CDR2 SYDVKM come from the germline V gene. This CDR3 has 13 amino acids. The V and J ends lost 10 bases and 6 bases respectively, with 18 bases between them. In DNA, the CDR3 is TGTGCCACCACCGGACAGAGCGTGGATGGCTACACCTTC. It is translated as CATTGQSVDGYTF.

This clonotype has just a few counts. J is TRBJ2-7 and V is TRBV5-6, with D uncertain. Deletions cut 0 bases from V and 5 bases from J, with 12 bases between. Germline V gene lookup returns CDR1 SGHDT and CDR2 YYEEEE. The CDR3 is 14 residues long. The CDR3 here is CASSLVLGYDEQYF. The CDR3 DNA sequence: TGTGCCAGCAGCTTGGTTTTGGGTTACGACGAGCAGTACTTC.

This chain joins TRBV24-1 and TRBJ2-2, with TRBD2 matching over 16 bases. V lost 3 bases to trimming and J lost 5 bases; unmatched junction nucleotides: 5. The CDR3 totals 18 residues. CDR1 is KGHDR and CDR2 is SFDVKD in the germline V gene. The CDR3 nucleotides read TGTGCCACCAGTGATGGGACTAGCGGGAGGGCCTTTACCGGGGAGCTGTTTTTT. Translating gives CATSDGTSGRAFTGELFF.

The sample holds many counts of this clonotype. The chain employs TRBV12-3 or TRBV12-4 and TRBJ2-4, with a possible D match to TRBD1 (6 bases). Trimming removed 1 base at V and 7 bases at J, with 11 bases between. This CDR3 comprises 14 residues. This chain's CDR3 is CASSLVGAWNIQYF. The CDR3 DNA reads TGTGCCAGCAGTTTAGTGGGGGCTTGGAACATTCAGTACTTC.